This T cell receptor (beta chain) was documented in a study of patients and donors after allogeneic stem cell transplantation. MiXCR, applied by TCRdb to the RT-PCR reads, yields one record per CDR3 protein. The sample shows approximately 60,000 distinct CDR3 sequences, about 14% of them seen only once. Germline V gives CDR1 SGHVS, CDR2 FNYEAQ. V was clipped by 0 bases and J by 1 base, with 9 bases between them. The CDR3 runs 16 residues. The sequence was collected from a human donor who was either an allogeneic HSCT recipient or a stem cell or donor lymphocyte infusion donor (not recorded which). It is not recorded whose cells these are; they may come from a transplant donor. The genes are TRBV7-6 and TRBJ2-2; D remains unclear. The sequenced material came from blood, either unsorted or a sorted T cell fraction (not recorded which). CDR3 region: CASSLAVGVNTGELFF. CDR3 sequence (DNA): TGTGCCAGCAGCTTAGCTGTGGGTGTGAACACCGGGGAGCTGTTTTTT. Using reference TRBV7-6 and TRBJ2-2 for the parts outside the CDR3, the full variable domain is GAGVSQSPRYKVTKRGQDVALRCDPISGHVSLYWYRQALGQGPEFLTYFNYEAQQDKSGLPNDRFSAERPEGSISTLTIQRTEQRDSAMYRCASSLAVGVNTGELFFGEGSRLTVL.